The 31 T cell receptor beta chains given below trace back to one sample, sequenced in a study of STAT5B mutations in CD4+ large granular lymphocyte leukemia. Clones were sequenced by immunoSEQ multiplex PCR, and TCRdb holds only the in-frame ones, with some missing. The table lists 350 to 550 clones, less than 65% of them singletons. The source material was PBMCs. These receptors originate from a woman aged 70-85 years with CD4+ T-cell large granular lymphocyte leukemia.

The chain uses TRBV7-9 and TRBJ2-1; either TRBD1 or TRBD2 may fit D (7 bases each). Trimming removed 5 bases from V and 7 bases from J, with 21 bases in between. The CDR3 covers 16 residues. CDR1 and CDR2 from the germline V gene are SEHNR and FQNEAQ (reference sequence). The CDR3 nucleotides read TGTGCCAGCAGCCCCCCTTCGGCAGGGGGAGGGAATGAGCAGTTCTTC. The encoded protein is CASSPPSAGGGNEQFF.

This clone was counted between two and nine times. The chain couples TRBV7-2 to TRBJ2-1; the match to TRBD2 covers 7 bases. The CDR3 extends over 15 amino acids. CDR1 and CDR2 (germline): SGHTA, FQGNSA. V dropped 4 bases and J dropped 10; count of bases not matched to a gene: 13. CDR3 residues: CASSSNRASGGEQFF. Written as DNA, the CDR3 is TGTGCCAGCAGCTCAAACAGAGCTAGCGGTGGAGAGCAGTTCTTC.

The chain couples TRBV6-6 to TRBJ2-6; TRBD1 is a possible D gene (6 bases). The CDR3 runs to 15 residues. V dropped 9 bases and J dropped 0 bases, with 12 bases sitting between them. Germline V CDR1 and CDR2: MNHNY, SVGAGI (reference sequence). The CDR3 reads CASRQAGSGANVLTF. The CDR3 region has the DNA TGTGCCAGTAGACAGGCCGGCTCTGGGGCCAACGTCCTGACTTTC.

This clone was detected only once. The chain uses TRBV5-6 and TRBJ2-5, with D unresolved. Gene TRBJ2-7 matches the end of the DNA better, so the J call may be wrong. This CDR3 comprises 14 residues. Germline CDR1 and CDR2: SGHDT and YYEEEE. The CDR3: CASSFGRNSYEQYF. CDR3 bases: TGTGCCAGCAGCTTTGGACGGAACTCCTACGAGCAGTACTTC.

The chain recombines TRBV7-6 with TRBJ1-4, with D possibly matching TRBD1 (6 bases). With 1 base removed from V and 6 bases from J, the gap between germline ends came to 12 bases. The CDR3 length is 15 residues. Germline lookup yields CDR1 SGHVS and CDR2 FNYEAQ. CDR3: CASSLDRDEDEKLFF. In DNA, the CDR3 is TGTGCCAGCAGCTTAGACAGGGATGAGGATGAAAAACTGTTTTTT.

The rearrangement links TRBV5-4 to TRBJ1-6; D is ambiguous. Germline V CDR1 and CDR2: SGHNT, YYREEE (reference sequence). Trimming pared 4 bases from V and 7 bases from J, leaving 18 bases between. The CDR3 sequence is 16 residues long. The CDR3 protein is CASSMLVASVNSPLHF. CDR3 coding DNA: TGTGCCAGCAGCATGCTCGTTGCATCTGTAAATTCACCCCTCCACTTT.

This clone has a handful of counts. The chain uses TRBV4-3 and TRBJ1-2; 7 bases align to TRBD1. The V gene end was trimmed by 0 bases and the J gene end by 5 bases; junction bases not matched to a gene: 6. There are 15 residues in the CDR3. CDR1 LGHNA and CDR2 YSLEER come from the germline V gene. CDR3 sequence: CASSQETGTVYGYTF. The DNA for the CDR3 is TGCGCCAGCAGCCAAGAGACCGGGACAGTGTATGGCTACACCTTC.

The V and J genes are TRBV19 and TRBJ1-6; TRBD1 aligns across 7 bases. Germline V gene sequence: CDR1 LNHDA, CDR2 SQIVND (reference sequence). J lost 6 bases, V lost 3 bases, and 2 bases had no gene match. The CDR3 spans 14 residues. CDR3 sequence (DNA): TGTGCCAGTAGTATCCGACAGGGTAATTCACCCCTCCACTTT. Protein product: CASSIRQGNSPLHF.

This clone was counted once. The junction and the germline gene differ at one end; a read error may be behind it. This sequence joins TRBV2 and TRBJ2-7, with D perhaps matching TRBD2 (5 bases). Germline V gene sequence: CDR1 SNHLY, CDR2 FYNNEI. The CDR3 consists of 15 residues. The CDR3 coding sequence is TGTGCCAGCAGGGAAGACTACCATCGTGGCTACGAGCAGTACTTC. The encoded protein is CASREDYHRGYEQYF.

The genes are TRBV27 and TRBJ2-7, with 8 bases aligning to TRBD1. The V and J ends lost 6 bases and 6 bases, in that order; junction bases with no gene match: 7. The germline CDR1 and CDR2 sequences are MNHEY and SMNVEV (reference sequence). This CDR3 is built from 13 residues. This CDR3 reads CASSQVQGGEQYF. The DNA for the CDR3 is TGTGCCAGCAGCCAGGTACAGGGGGGCGAGCAGTACTTC.

This clone has a handful of counts. The chain links TRBV4-3 to TRBJ1-2, with a possible D match to TRBD1 (6 bases). Per the germline V gene, CDR1 is LGHNA and CDR2 is YSLEER. V was trimmed by 0 bases and J by 4 bases, leaving 12 bases between them. The CDR3 consists of 15 residues. The CDR3 sequence: CASSQELQGAYGYTF. As DNA, the CDR3 is TGCGCCAGCAGCCAAGAGCTACAGGGAGCCTATGGCTACACCTTC.

This clone rates as medium-sized (0.01 to 0.1%). The V gene is TRBV19, the J gene TRBJ1-2; D gene ambiguous. V lost 3 bases and J 2 bases, leaving 13 bases between the germline ends. The CDR3 length is 15 residues. Germline CDR1 is LNHDA and CDR2 is SQIVND (reference sequence). CDR3 bases: TGTGCCAGTAGTATCCCCTGGGAGAGGAACTATGGCTACACCTTC. As protein: CASSIPWERNYGYTF.

By share of the sample, this clone is medium-sized. The chain carries TRBV4-1 and TRBJ1-5, with unresolved D. Germline assignment: CDR1 MGHRA and CDR2 YSYEKL. The V end lost 2 bases, the J end lost 4 bases, and 12 bases lay between the germline ends. CDR3 length: 15 residues. CDR3 DNA: TGCGCCAGCAGCCAAACGGACGGAGAAAATCAGCCCCAGCATTTT. Residues: CASSQTDGENQPQHF.

This clone occurred a few times. The genes are TRBV7-6 and TRBJ1-1; a weak D match, TRBD1 (6 bases). V lost 4 bases and J 4 bases, leaving 13 bases between the germline ends. Germline assignment: CDR1 SGHVS and CDR2 FNYEAQ. This CDR3 spans 14 amino acids. CDR3: CASSWGGAGTEAFF. DNA for the CDR3: TGTGCCAGCAGCTGGGGGGGCGCGGGCACTGAAGCTTTCTTT.

The chain links TRBV25-1 to TRBJ1-2; 10 bases line up with TRBD1. The CDR3 loop spans 15 amino acids. V was pared by 8 bases and J by 7 bases, with 13 bases of the junction left unmatched. Per germline, CDR1 MGHDK and CDR2 SYGVNS. The DNA for the CDR3 is TGTGCCAGCGGGGGAAAGACAGGGGGCGCGGGTGGCTACACCTTC. Translating it yields CASGGKTGGAGGYTF.

The V call is TRBV5-4, the J call TRBJ1-1; D perhaps matches TRBD1 (5 bases). Looked up from germline, CDR1 is SGHNT and CDR2 is YYREEE (reference sequence). This CDR3 has 16 amino acids. The V end lost 0 bases, the J end lost 4 bases, and 16 bases lay between the germline ends. CDR3 DNA: TGTGCCAGCAGCTTGGGGGTAGGGGACGCGACCACTGAAGCTTTCTTT. Its translation is CASSLGVGDATTEAFF.

The chain employs TRBV5-5 and TRBJ2-5; 7 nucleotides match TRBD1. The CDR3 totals 14 residues. V shed 1 base, J shed 2 bases, and the junction held 2 bases outside the gene matches. Looked up from germline, CDR1 is SGHKS and CDR2 is YYEKEE (reference sequence). The CDR3 protein is CASSLFRGQETQYF. As DNA, the CDR3 is TGTGCCAGCAGCTTGTTCAGGGGGCAAGAGACCCAGTACTTC. Using reference TRBV5-5 and TRBJ2-5 for the parts outside the CDR3, the full variable domain is DAGVTQSPTHLIKTRGQQVTLRCSPISGHKSVSWYQQVLGQGPQFIFQYYEKEERGRGNFPDRFSARQFPNYSSELNVNALLLGDSALYLCASSLFRGQETQYFGPGTRLLVL.

This clone is termed medium-sized. DNA for the CDR3: TGTGCCAGCAGCTTATGGACAGGGGGCGAGCAGTACTTC. Its translation is CASSLWTGGEQYF. V usage is TRBV9 and J usage is TRBJ2-7; 10 bases map to TRBD1. The J segment lost 6 bases and the V segment lost 4 bases, leaving 4 bases of the junction unmatched. CDR1 and CDR2 (germline): SGDLS, YYNGEE. There are 13 residues in the CDR3.

This chain joins TRBV2 and TRBJ2-7; 8 positions agree with TRBD1. This CDR3 has 12 residues. Germline V gene sequence: CDR1 SNHLY, CDR2 FYNNEI. The trim removed 6 bases at V and 2 bases at J, leaving 0 bases unmatched. CDR3 sequence: CASRQGAYEQYF. The CDR3, as DNA: TGTGCCAGCAGACAGGGGGCCTACGAGCAGTACTTC.

The chain has TRBV5-4 and TRBJ1-1, with a weak D call TRBD1 (6 bases). CDR1 SGHNT and CDR2 YYREEE come from the germline V gene (reference sequence). The CDR3 loop spans 15 amino acids. V lost 4 bases and J lost 5, with 18 bases in between. CDR3 sequence (DNA): TGTGCCAGCAGCCCACAGGGTGACTCTAATACTGAAGCTTTCTTT. Its translation: CASSPQGDSNTEAFF. The entire variable domain, with the rest obtained from reference TRBV5-4 and TRBJ1-1, is as follows: ETGVTQSPTHLIKTRGQQVTLRCSSQSGHNTVSWYQQALGQGPQFIFQYYREEENGRGNFPPRFSGLQFPNYSSELNVNALELDDSALYLCASSPQGDSNTEAFFGQGTRLTVV.

The chain recombines TRBV7-9 with TRBJ1-4, with D hard to call. Germline CDR1 is SEHNR and CDR2 is FQNEAQ (reference sequence). The germline V and J ends were trimmed by 1 base and 5 bases, with 8 bases remaining between them. This CDR3 region has 14 residues. CDR3 sequence: CASSLGAKNEKLFF. CDR3 in DNA: TGTGCCAGCAGCTTAGGAGCTAAAAATGAAAAACTGTTTTTT.

The chain recombines TRBV5-8 with TRBJ2-2; D unclear. Trimming cost V 0 bases and J 3 bases, with 3 bases left between them. The length of the CDR3 is 13 residues. Germline CDR1 SGHTS, CDR2 YDEGEE. The CDR3 is CASSLVYTGELFF. The CDR3 DNA is TGTGCCAGCAGCTTGGTGTACACCGGGGAGCTGTTTTTT.

The chain joins TRBV5-1 to TRBJ1-2; D perhaps matches TRBD1 (5 bases). The CDR3 contains 12 residues. The germline gives CDR1 SGHRS, CDR2 YFSETQ. V lost 3 bases and J 8 bases, leaving 11 bases between the germline ends. CDR3 bases: TGCGCCAGCAGCTCCCAGGGTATGGGCTACACCTTC. It specifies CASSSQGMGYTF.

This clone has more than one count but fewer than ten. The chain couples TRBV28 to TRBJ1-2, with no clear D. Germline values: CDR1 MDHEN, CDR2 SYDVKM. CDR3 length: 11 residues. Trimming took off 6 bases at V and 5 bases at J, with 7 bases between the two ends. CDR3 nucleotide sequence: TGTGCCAGCAGATCCTCTTATGGCTACACCTTC. Translating it yields CASRSSYGYTF.

The chain combines TRBV19 with TRBJ1-4; 8 bases map to TRBD1. Germline CDR1 LNHDA, CDR2 SQIVND (reference sequence). The CDR3 has 16 amino acids. V shed 7 bases and J 5 bases; nucleotides not matched to a gene: 12. Written as DNA, the CDR3 is TGTGCCAGTACCTGGACGCCGACAGGGGCGAATGAAAAACTGTTTTTT. Amino acid sequence: CASTWTPTGANEKLFF.

V usage is TRBV27 and J usage is TRBJ1-1, with D uncertain. CDR3 length: 15 residues. V lost 5 bases, J lost 1 base, and 14 bases lay in between. Germline values: CDR1 MNHEY, CDR2 SMNVEV (reference sequence). The CDR3 reads CASSTYSPGNTEAFF. The DNA for the CDR3 is TGTGCCAGCAGTACATACTCCCCGGGGAACACTGAAGCTTTCTTT.

This clone qualifies as large. CDR3 coding DNA: TGTGCCAGCAGTGACCGGGACAGGGGATTTTTTAATGAAAAACTGTTTTTT. Encoded protein: CASSDRDRGFFNEKLFF. This rearrangement joins TRBV25-1 to TRBJ1-4, with 10 nucleotides matching TRBD1. This CDR3 contains 17 residues. V was pared by 3 bases and J by 4 bases, with 8 bases of the junction left unmatched. The V gene's germline CDR1 is MGHDK and CDR2 SYGVNS.

This clone was counted between two and nine times. The CDR3 protein is CASSLNSGYEQYF. The CDR3 DNA follows: TGTGCCAGCAGCTTAAACTCAGGATACGAGCAGTACTTC. J is TRBJ2-7 and V is TRBV7-3; D remains ambiguous. This CDR3 comprises 13 residues. V shed 1 base and J shed 4 bases, with 8 bases lying between them. Germline CDR1 reads SGHTA; CDR2 reads FQGTGA.

This clone turned up a few times. The CDR3 DNA sequence: TGTGCCAGTAGTATGGGGAGCGGGAACCCCTACAATGAGCAGTTCTTC. It yields the protein CASSMGSGNPYNEQFF. The chain links TRBV19 to TRBJ2-1, with TRBD2 identical over 7 bases. Germline CDR1 LNHDA, CDR2 SQIVND (reference sequence). V was pared by 3 bases and J by 2 bases, with 7 bases of the junction left unmatched. The CDR3 totals 16 residues.

This clone is deemed large. The chain combines TRBV18 with TRBJ1-2; the D gene is possibly TRBD1 (5 bases). This CDR3 spans 14 amino acids. Trimming left V 1 base short and J 5 bases short, with 11 bases between. Germline CDR1 is KGHSH and CDR2 is LQKENI. CDR3 loop: CASSPRRAGYGYTF. The CDR3 DNA reads TGTGCCAGCTCACCACGAAGGGCAGGGTATGGCTACACCTTC.

This sequence joins TRBV7-2 and TRBJ2-6, with TRBD2 matching over 13 bases. The V gene end was trimmed by 5 bases and the J gene end by 0 bases; junction bases not matched to a gene: 1. CDR3 length: 17 amino acids. In germline, CDR1 is SGHTA, CDR2 FQGNSA. CDR3: CASSRTSGSSGANVLTF. The CDR3 nucleotides are TGTGCCAGCAGCCGGACTAGCGGGAGCTCTGGGGCCAACGTCCTGACTTTC.